A single sample gave rise to the 17 T cell receptor beta chains below, sequenced in a study of T-cell memory formation after mild COVID-19. One entry per CDR3 protein results from TCRdb running MiXCR on the 5' RACE reads. The sample yields 550,000 to 700,000 distinct CDR3 sequences, about a sixth seen once. Material for sequencing was PBMCs or a T cell subset sorted from them (not recorded which). The receptors were sampled from an adult woman who had mild COVID-19 (a few samples of this study predate the infection). Cell type and time point are not known.

In its sample, this clonotype was seen a few times. The J gene is TRBJ2-5, the V gene TRBV12-3 or TRBV12-4; TRBD1 is a possible D gene (6 bases). Trimming took 5 bases from V and 0 from J, leaving 13 bases between them. CDR3 length: 15 residues. The CDR3, as DNA: TGTGCCAGCAGTCGACAGGTGGAATACCAAGAGACCCAGTACTTC. Amino acid sequence: CASSRQVEYQETQYF.

The rearrangement joins TRBV7-9 to TRBJ2-3; tentative D call: TRBD2 (6 bases). Germline CDR1 is SEHNR and CDR2 is FQNEAQ (reference sequence). V gave up 4 bases and J gave up 0 bases, with 14 bases separating them. The CDR3 is 16 amino acids. In DNA form, the CDR3 reads TGTGCCAGCAGCTCCGGACCAGGGAGGAGCACAGATACGCAGTATTTT. Its translation: CASSSGPGRSTDTQYF.

The chain couples TRBV7-9 to TRBJ1-1, with 9 bases that match TRBD1. Germline CDR1 reads SEHNR; CDR2 reads FQNEAQ (reference sequence). The J segment lost 1 base and the V segment lost 1 base, leaving 4 bases of the junction unmatched. There are 16 residues in the CDR3. DNA of the CDR3: TGTGCCAGCAGCTTAGGACAGGGGGAACGGAACACTGAAGCTTTCTTT. Protein product: CASSLGQGERNTEAFF.

This clonotype was seen a few times. The rearrangement uses TRBV5-1 and TRBJ2-7; TRBD2 matches 11 bases. This CDR3 has 15 amino acids. CDR1 and CDR2 from the germline V gene are SGHRS and YFSETQ. V was pared by 3 bases and J by 3 bases, with 5 bases of the junction left unmatched. For the CDR3, the DNA is TGCGCCAGCAGCTCGGGGACTAGCGGAAACTACGAGCAGTACTTC. Amino acid sequence: CASSSGTSGNYEQYF.

The V call is TRBV30, the J call TRBJ2-2; D is ambiguous. Germline lookup yields CDR1 GTSNPN and CDR2 SVGIG (reference sequence). Trimming removed 5 bases at V and 7 bases at J, with 11 bases between. The length of the CDR3 is 12 residues. The CDR3 sequence: CAWSWSIGELFF. CDR3 bases: TGTGCCTGGTCCTGGAGTATCGGGGAGCTGTTTTTT.

This chain connects TRBV29-1 to TRBJ2-1; no definite D call. The V end lost 7 bases, the J end lost 6 bases, and 13 bases lay between the germline ends. This CDR3 region has 12 residues. Germline values: CDR1 SQVTM, CDR2 ANQGSEA. The CDR3 nucleotides read TGCAGCGGGGGTGGGTTGATCAATGAGCAGTTCTTC. This encodes CSGGGLINEQFF.

V and J are TRBV6-5 and TRBJ1-2, with TRBD1 as a possible D gene (5 bases). V was cut by 4 bases and J by 4 bases, with 19 bases left in between. CDR1 MNHEY and CDR2 SVGAGI come from the germline V gene. The CDR3 is 16 amino acids. Written as DNA, the CDR3 is TGTGCCAGCAGTTCGGTTCACGGCCGGGGGGGCTATGGCTACACCTTC. Translated: CASSSVHGRGGYGYTF.

This clonotype was seen a few times. This chain joins TRBV20-1 and TRBJ1-5; possible D gene TRBD1, 5 bases. The CDR3 totals 14 residues. The germline CDR1 and CDR2 sequences are DFQATT and SNEGSKA (reference sequence). With 3 bases removed from V and 0 bases from J, the gap between germline ends came to 9 bases. The CDR3 bases are TGCAGTGCTAGGGCCGGGACTAGCAATCAGCCCCAGCATTTT. As protein: CSARAGTSNQPQHF.

This clonotype was detected only a few times. The CDR3 spells CASIYVLDTEAFF. The CDR3 nucleotides are TGTGCCAGCATCTACGTACTAGACACTGAAGCTTTCTTT. V and J are TRBV3-1 and TRBJ1-1, with D hard to call. The V end lost 7 bases, the J end lost 3 bases, and 12 bases lay between the germline ends. Germline assignment: CDR1 LGHDT and CDR2 YNNKEL (reference sequence). The CDR3 contains 13 residues. Full variable domain (outside the CDR3, taken from reference TRBV3-1 and TRBJ1-1): DTAVSQTPKYLVTQMGNDKSIKCEQNLGHDTMYWYKQDSKKFLKIMFSYNNKELIINETVPNRFSPKSPDKAHLNLHINSLELGDSAVYFCASIYVLDTEAFFGQGTRLTVV.

This clonotype was counted only a few times. The chain carries TRBV5-1 and TRBJ1-2, with TRBD1 matching over 8 bases. V was pared by 7 bases and J by 1 base, with 3 bases of the junction left unmatched. CDR1 is SGHRS, CDR2 YFSETQ, per germline. This CDR3 is built from 13 residues. CDR3 nucleotide sequence: TGCGCCAGCCAGGGGGCTCATAACTATGGCTACACCTTC. Encoded protein: CASQGAHNYGYTF.

This clonotype was detected only a few times. The chain recombines TRBV29-1 with TRBJ2-7; D call uncertain. CDR1 is SQVTM, CDR2 ANQGSEA, per germline. The length of the CDR3 is 11 residues. V was pared by 5 bases and J by 6 bases, with 11 bases between. The CDR3 sequence: CSVLLWGEQYF. The CDR3 DNA reads as TGCAGCGTTCTGTTGTGGGGCGAGCAGTACTTC.

V gene TRBV30 combines with J gene TRBJ2-7; D may be TRBD1 (6 bases). Germline V gene data show CDR1 as GTSNPN and CDR2 as SVGIG (reference sequence). This CDR3 spans 12 amino acids. Trimming pared 3 bases from V and 6 bases from J, leaving 12 bases between. The CDR3 loop reads CAWSLWGREQYF. The CDR3 DNA reads TGTGCCTGGAGCCTTTGGGGGCGCGAGCAGTACTTC.

The J gene is TRBJ1-1, the V gene TRBV27, with unresolved D. The CDR3 sequence is 14 residues long. Germline CDR1 and CDR2: MNHEY and SMNVEV (reference sequence). V was trimmed by 6 bases and J by 1 base, leaving 12 bases between them. CDR3 nucleotide sequence: TGTGCCAGCAGCCCATTTGATGGGAACACTGAAGCTTTCTTT. Protein product: CASSPFDGNTEAFF.

This clonotype has just a few counts. This sequence joins TRBV19 and TRBJ2-7; D tentatively fits TRBD1 or TRBD2 (5 bases each). V was pared by 3 bases and J by 2 bases, with 14 bases between. Per the germline V gene, CDR1 is LNHDA and CDR2 is SQIVND (reference sequence). This CDR3 spans 15 amino acids. The CDR3 loop is CASSISGTATYEQYF. The CDR3 nucleotides are TGTGCCAGTAGTATTTCCGGGACCGCGACCTACGAGCAGTACTTC.

This clonotype occurred a few times. V and J are TRBV7-9 and TRBJ2-7; TRBD2 matches at 9 bases. With 3 bases clipped from V and 1 base from J, the junction kept 10 bases outside the gene matches. CDR3 length equals 17 residues. CDR1 is SEHNR, CDR2 FQNEAQ, per germline (reference sequence). Here the CDR3 DNA reads TGTGCCAGCAGCTTCCGCCCTGAGACTAGCGGATCCTACGAGCAGTACTTC. Encoded protein: CASSFRPETSGSYEQYF.

This clonotype has only a few counts. This chain uses TRBV24-1 with TRBJ2-3, with 8 positions matching TRBD2. Per the germline V gene, CDR1 is KGHDR and CDR2 is SFDVKD. There are 16 residues in the CDR3. V lost 4 bases and J lost 1; bases outside the gene matches: 6. In DNA form, the CDR3 reads TGTGCCACCAGTGACCCCGGACTAGCCCGCACAGATACGCAGTATTTT. It specifies CATSDPGLARTDTQYF.

This chain uses TRBV20-1 with TRBJ2-3; D gene unclear. Trimming stripped 2 bases from V and 8 bases from J, with 11 bases between. Germline CDR1 DFQATT, CDR2 SNEGSKA (reference sequence). The length of the CDR3 is 12 residues. The CDR3, as DNA: TGCAGTGCTAGACCTATTTGGACTACGCAGTATTTT. Protein: CSARPIWTTQYF.